The 5 T cell receptor beta chains below come from one sample, sequenced in a study of blood T cell repertoires in COVID-19. The data were produced by immunoSEQ multiplex PCR, yet TCRdb's version contains in-frame clones alone and is incomplete. This sample carries some 90,000 clones, around four fifths of them seen once, and the ten largest clones take around 10%. The sequencing sample was made of peripheral blood. The receptor source for this set is a human donor in a cohort sampled during active COVID-19.

This sequence joins TRBV28 and TRBJ1-6; 9 nucleotides agree with TRBD1. Germline values: CDR1 MDHEN, CDR2 SYDVKM. The CDR3 is 16 amino acids. The trim removed 5 bases at V and 13 bases at J, leaving 15 bases unmatched. CDR3 region: CASSLYRGRSLTPLHF. The CDR3 DNA reads TGTGCCAGCAGTCTTTACAGGGGGCGAAGCCTAACGCCCCTCCACTTT.

The V gene is TRBV10-3, the J gene TRBJ2-2, with D possibly being TRBD1 (6 bases). The germline V and J ends were trimmed by 8 bases and 2 bases, with 12 bases remaining between them. Germline-derived CDR1 and CDR2 are ENHRY and SYGVKD. The CDR3 has 14 amino acids. CDR3 in amino acids: CAIGGHSNTGELFF. In DNA form, the CDR3 reads TGTGCCATCGGGGGACATTCCAACACCGGGGAGCTGTTTTTT.

The chain's CDR3 is CASSRLIQETQYF. The CDR3 DNA sequence: TGTGCCAGCAGCCGGCTCATCCAAGAGACCCAGTACTTC. This chain joins TRBV3-1 (or the pseudogene TRBV3-2) and TRBJ2-5; no clear D gene. The CDR3 contains 13 residues. V lost 4 bases to trimming and J lost 1 base, with 7 bases between them. Germline V CDR1 and CDR2: LGHDT, YNNKEL (reference sequence).

The chain recombines TRBV19 with TRBJ1-1; D perhaps matches TRBD1 (6 bases). V was cut by 4 bases and J by 1 base, with 16 bases left in between. The CDR3 is made up of 16 amino acids. CDR1 is LNHDA, CDR2 SQIVND, per germline (reference sequence). This chain's CDR3 is CASSTRGGRGNTEAFF. CDR3 bases: TGTGCCAGTAGTACCCGGGGGGGGCGAGGGAACACTGAAGCTTTCTTT.

J is TRBJ2-5 and V is TRBV30, with D perhaps TRBD1 (6 bases). V lost 2 bases to trimming and J lost 4 bases, with 14 bases between them. Germline values: CDR1 GTSNPN, CDR2 SVGIG (reference sequence). The CDR3 spans 14 residues. The CDR3 sequence is CAWSTGQLLETQYF. Written as DNA, the CDR3 is TGTGCCTGGAGTACCGGACAGCTATTAGAGACCCAGTACTTC.